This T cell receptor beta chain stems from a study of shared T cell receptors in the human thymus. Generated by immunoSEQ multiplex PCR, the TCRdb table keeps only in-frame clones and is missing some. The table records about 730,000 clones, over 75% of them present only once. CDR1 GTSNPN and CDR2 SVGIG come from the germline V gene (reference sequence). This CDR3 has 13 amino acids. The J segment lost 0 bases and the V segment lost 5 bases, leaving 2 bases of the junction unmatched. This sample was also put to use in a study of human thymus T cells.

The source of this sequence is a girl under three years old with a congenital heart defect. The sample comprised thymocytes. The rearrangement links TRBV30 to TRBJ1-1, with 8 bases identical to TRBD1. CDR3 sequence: CAWGTGLNTEAFF. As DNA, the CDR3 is TGTGCCTGGGGGACAGGCCTGAACACTGAAGCTTTCTTT. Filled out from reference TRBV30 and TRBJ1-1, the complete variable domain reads SQTIHQWPATLVQPVGSPLSLECTVEGTSNPNLYWYRQAAGRGLQLLFYSVGIGQISSEVPQNLSASRPQDRQFILSSKKLLLSDSGFYLCAWGTGLNTEAFFGQGTRLTVV.